This T cell receptor (beta chain) was sequenced for a study of T cells after yellow fever vaccination. Study findings and constraints: Researchers report a weaker secondary response that nonetheless peaked faster, day 5 versus 15.

CDR3 size: 12 residues. Deletions cut 1 base from V and 10 bases from J, with 11 bases between. Per germline, CDR1 SGHRS and CDR2 YFSETQ. TCRdb re-called the 5' RACE reads with MiXCR, one entry per CDR3 protein. The profile covers 300,000 or so distinct CDR3 sequences, with roughly 8.4% appearing a single time and 15% to 20% taken by the ten largest. This clonotype appeared a few times. No antigen is known for it. The TCR comes from a man aged 18 to 30 who received the YFV17D yellow fever vaccine. The V gene is TRBV5-1, the J gene TRBJ1-2, with a possible D match to TRBD1 (6 bases). This specimen consisted of PBMCs, obtained approximately 47 days after the first yellow fever vaccination. The CDR3 nucleotides are TGCGCCAGCAGCTTGAACAGGGAAGCCTACACCTTC. Protein product: CASSLNREAYTF.